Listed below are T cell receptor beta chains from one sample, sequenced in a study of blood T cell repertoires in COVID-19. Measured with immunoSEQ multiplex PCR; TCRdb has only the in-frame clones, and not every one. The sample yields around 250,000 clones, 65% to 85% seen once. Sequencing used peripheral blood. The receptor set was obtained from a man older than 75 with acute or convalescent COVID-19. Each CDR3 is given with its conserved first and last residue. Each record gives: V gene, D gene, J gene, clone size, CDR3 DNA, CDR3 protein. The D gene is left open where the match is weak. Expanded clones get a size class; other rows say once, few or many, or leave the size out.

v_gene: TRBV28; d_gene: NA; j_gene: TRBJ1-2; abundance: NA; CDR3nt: TGTGCCAGCAGTCCCCTGGACAGTCCGTTCTATGGCTACACCTTC; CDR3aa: CASSPLDSPFYGYTF
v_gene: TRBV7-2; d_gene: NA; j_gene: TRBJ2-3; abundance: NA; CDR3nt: TGTGCCAGCAAGAGGGGGGGCCTCACAGATACGCAGTATTTT; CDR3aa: CASKRGGLTDTQYF
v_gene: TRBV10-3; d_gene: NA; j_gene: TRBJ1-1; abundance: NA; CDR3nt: TGTGCCATCAGTGATCCCGTGCTTAGAGCTGAAGCTTTCTTT; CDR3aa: CAISDPVLRAEAFF
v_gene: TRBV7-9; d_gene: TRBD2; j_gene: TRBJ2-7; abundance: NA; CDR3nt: TGTGCCAGCAGCGGGGGACGGGGGGTAACCTACGAGCAGTACTTC; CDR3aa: CASSGGRGVTYEQYF
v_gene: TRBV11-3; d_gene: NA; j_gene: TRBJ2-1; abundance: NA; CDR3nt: TGTGCCAGCAGCTTAACTCCGACCTACAATGAGCAGTTCTTC; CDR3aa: CASSLTPTYNEQFF
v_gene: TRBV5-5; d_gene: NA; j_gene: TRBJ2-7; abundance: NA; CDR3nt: TGTGCCAGCAGCTTGGAGGGGCAGACCGAGCAGTACTTC; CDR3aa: CASSLEGQTEQYF
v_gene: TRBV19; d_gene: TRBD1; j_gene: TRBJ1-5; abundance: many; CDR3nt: TGTGCCAGTAGTGGAGAAGACAGGGACAATCAGCCCCAGCATTTT; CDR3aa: CASSGEDRDNQPQHF
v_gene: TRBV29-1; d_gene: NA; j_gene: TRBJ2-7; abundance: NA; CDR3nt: TGCAGCGTTGTACGCGGGCCCTCCTACGAGCAGTACTTC; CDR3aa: CSVVRGPSYEQYF
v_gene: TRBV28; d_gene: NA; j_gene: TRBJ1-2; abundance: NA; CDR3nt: TGTGCCAGCAGCCGCCGGGGCTATGGCTACACCTTC; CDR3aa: CASSRRGYGYTF
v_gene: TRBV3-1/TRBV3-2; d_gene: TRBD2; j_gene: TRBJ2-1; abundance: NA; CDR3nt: TGTGCCAGCAGCCCCGGGGGGGGCGGGGCCTACAATGAGCAGTTCTTC; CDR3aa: CASSPGGGGAYNEQFF
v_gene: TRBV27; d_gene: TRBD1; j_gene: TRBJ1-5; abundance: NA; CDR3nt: TGTGCCAGCAGTCGGGCAGGGGGCGACTTTCAGCAGCCCCAGCATTTT; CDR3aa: CASSRAGGDFQQPQHF
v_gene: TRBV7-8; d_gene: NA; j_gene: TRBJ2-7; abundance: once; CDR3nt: TGTGCCAGCAGCTTAGGGGGGACATACAACTACGAGCAGTACTTC; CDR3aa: CASSLGGTYNYEQYF
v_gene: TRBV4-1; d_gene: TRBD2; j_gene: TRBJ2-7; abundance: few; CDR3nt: TGCGCCAGCAGCCAAGATCGCGGGAGAGCGCGCGAGCAGTACTTC; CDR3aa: CASSQDRGRAREQYF
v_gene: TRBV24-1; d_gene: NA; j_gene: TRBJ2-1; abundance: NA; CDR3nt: TGTGCCACCAGTAGCCCTAGCTACAATGAGCAGTTCTTC; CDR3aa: CATSSPSYNEQFF
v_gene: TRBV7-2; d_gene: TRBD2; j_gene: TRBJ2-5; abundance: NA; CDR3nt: TGTGCCAGCAGCTCCCAGACGGGGGGAAGAGAGACCCAGTACTTC; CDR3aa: CASSSQTGGRETQYF
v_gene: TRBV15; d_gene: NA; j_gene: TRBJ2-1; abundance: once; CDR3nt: TGTGCCACCAGCACCCGGGGGGCTAGTTACAATGAGCAGTTCTTC; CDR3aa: CATSTRGASYNEQFF
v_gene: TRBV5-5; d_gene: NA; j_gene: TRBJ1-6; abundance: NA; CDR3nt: TGTGCCAGCAGCGTAGACCACGGGGTTCGATCACCCCTCCACTTT; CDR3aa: CASSVDHGVRSPLHF
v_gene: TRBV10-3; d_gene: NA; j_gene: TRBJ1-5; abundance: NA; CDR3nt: TGTGCCATCAGTGAACAGGAATATCAGCCCCAGCATTTT; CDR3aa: CAISEQEYQPQHF
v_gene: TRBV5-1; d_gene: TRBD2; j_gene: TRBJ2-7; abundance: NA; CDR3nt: TGCGCCAGCAGCCCCGAGGACCGGACCCGATCTAGCGGGAGGATTTACGAGCAGTACTTC; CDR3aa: CASSPEDRTRSSGRIYEQYF
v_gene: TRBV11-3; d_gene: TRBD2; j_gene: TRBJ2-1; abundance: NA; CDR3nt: TGTGCCAGCAGCTTTTCTAGCGGGAGGTCGAATGAGCAGTTCTTC; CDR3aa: CASSFSSGRSNEQFF
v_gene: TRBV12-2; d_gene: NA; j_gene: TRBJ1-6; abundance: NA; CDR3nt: TGTGCAAGTCGCTCTGGACAGGGGCGGTCCTATTTGTATAATTCACCCCTCCACTTT; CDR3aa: CASRSGQGRSYLYNSPLHF
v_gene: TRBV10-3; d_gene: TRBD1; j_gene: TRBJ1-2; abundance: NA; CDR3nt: TGTGCCATGGGGACAGACTATGGCTACACCTTC; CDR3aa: CAMGTDYGYTF
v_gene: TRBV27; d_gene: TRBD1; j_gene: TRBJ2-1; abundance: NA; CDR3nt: TGTGCCAGCAGTACGCGGCCACAGGGGCGGAACAATGAGCAGTTCTTC; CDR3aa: CASSTRPQGRNNEQFF
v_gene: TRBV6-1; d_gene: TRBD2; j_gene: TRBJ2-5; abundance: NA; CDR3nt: TGTGCCAGCAGTGAAGCAATTAGCGGGAGTGTGGTAGAGACCCAGTACTTC; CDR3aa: CASSEAISGSVVETQYF
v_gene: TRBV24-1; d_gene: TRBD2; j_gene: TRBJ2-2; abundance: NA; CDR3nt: TGTGCCACCAGTGAGCCGACTAGCGGGATAATTGACACCGGGGAGCTGTTTTTT; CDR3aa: CATSEPTSGIIDTGELFF
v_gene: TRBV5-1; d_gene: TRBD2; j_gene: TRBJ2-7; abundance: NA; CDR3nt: TGCGCCAGCAGCTTGTCGGCTAGCGGGGCCTACGAGCAGTACTTC; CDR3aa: CASSLSASGAYEQYF
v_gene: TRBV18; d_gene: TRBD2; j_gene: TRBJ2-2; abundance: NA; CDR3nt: TGTGCCAGCTCACTCGGACTAGCGGCGAACACCGGGGAGCTGTTTTTT; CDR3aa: CASSLGLAANTGELFF
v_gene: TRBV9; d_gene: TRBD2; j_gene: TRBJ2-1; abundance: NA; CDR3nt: TGTGCCAGCAGCGTAGTTCCCCGGGGGGGGGCCTCTGAGCAGTTCTTC; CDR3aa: CASSVVPRGGASEQFF
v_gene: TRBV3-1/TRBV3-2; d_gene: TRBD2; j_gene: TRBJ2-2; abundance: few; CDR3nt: TGTGCCAGCAGCCAAGGCGGGGGGCACGGGGAGCTGTTTTTT; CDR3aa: CASSQGGGHGELFF
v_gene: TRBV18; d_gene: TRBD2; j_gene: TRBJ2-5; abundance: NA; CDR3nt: TGTGCCAGCTCACCGCGGGGGGGGTACCAAGAGACCCAGTACTTC; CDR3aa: CASSPRGGYQETQYF
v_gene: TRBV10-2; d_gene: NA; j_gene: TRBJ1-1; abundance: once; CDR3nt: TGCGCCAGCAGTAGCAGTAGCCCCTACACTGAAGCTTTCTTT; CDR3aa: CASSSSSPYTEAFF
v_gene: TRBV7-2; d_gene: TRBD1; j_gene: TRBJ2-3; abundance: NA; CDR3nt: TGTGCCAGCAGCTCGCAGGGGGCAACAGATACGCAGTATTTT; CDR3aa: CASSSQGATDTQYF
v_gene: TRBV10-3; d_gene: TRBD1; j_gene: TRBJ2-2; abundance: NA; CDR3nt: TGTGCCATCACGCCCAGACAGGGCAACACCGGGGAGCTGTTTTTT; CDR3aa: CAITPRQGNTGELFF
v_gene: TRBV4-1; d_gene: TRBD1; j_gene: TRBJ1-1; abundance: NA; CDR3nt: TGCGCCAGCAGCCAAGAGAGGGGGCTGGTCGCTTTCTTT; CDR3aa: CASSQERGLVAFF
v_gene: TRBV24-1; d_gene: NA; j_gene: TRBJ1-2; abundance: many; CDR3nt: TGTGCCACCAGTGACCCTAAGGGGGTCGGCTATGGCTACACCTTC; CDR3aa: CATSDPKGVGYGYTF
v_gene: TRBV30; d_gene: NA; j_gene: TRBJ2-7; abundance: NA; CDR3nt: TGTGCCTGGAGTGTATCAGGGCCCCCCTACGAGCAGTACTTC; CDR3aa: CAWSVSGPPYEQYF
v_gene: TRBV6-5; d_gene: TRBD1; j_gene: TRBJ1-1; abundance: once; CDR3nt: TGTGCCAGCAGTAGGGACAGGATGAACACTGAAGCTTTCTTT; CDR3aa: CASSRDRMNTEAFF
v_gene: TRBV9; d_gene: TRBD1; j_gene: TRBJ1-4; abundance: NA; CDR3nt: TGTGCCAGCAGCGTAGGGACAGGGGGGAATGAAAAACTGTTTTTT; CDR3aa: CASSVGTGGNEKLFF
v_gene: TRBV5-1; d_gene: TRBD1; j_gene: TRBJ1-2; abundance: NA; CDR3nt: TGCGCCAGCAGCTCCTCGATCACCGGGACAGCTGGCTACACCTTC; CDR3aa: CASSSSITGTAGYTF
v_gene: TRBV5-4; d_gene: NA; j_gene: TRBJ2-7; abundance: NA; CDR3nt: TGTGCCAGCAGCCTTAGGGGATCCTACGAGCAGTACTTC; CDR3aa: CASSLRGSYEQYF